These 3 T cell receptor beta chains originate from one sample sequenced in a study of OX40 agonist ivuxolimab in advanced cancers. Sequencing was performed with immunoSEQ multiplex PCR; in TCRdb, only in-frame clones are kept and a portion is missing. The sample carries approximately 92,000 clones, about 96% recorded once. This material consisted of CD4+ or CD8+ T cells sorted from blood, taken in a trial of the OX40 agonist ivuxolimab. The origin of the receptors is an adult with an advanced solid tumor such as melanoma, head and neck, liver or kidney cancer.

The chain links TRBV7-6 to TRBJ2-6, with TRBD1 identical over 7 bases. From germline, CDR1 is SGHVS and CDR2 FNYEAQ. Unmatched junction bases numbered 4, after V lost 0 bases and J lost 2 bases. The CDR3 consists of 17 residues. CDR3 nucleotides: TGTGCCAGCAGCTTAGCGACAGGGTTACCTGGGGCCAACGTCCTGACTTTC. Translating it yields CASSLATGLPGANVLTF.

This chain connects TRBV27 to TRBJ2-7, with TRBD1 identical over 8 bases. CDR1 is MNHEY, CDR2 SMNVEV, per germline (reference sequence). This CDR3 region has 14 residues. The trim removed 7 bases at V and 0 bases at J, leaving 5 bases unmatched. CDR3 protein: CASKTGGSSYEQYF. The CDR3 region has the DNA TGTGCCAGCAAAACAGGGGGAAGCTCCTACGAGCAGTACTTC.

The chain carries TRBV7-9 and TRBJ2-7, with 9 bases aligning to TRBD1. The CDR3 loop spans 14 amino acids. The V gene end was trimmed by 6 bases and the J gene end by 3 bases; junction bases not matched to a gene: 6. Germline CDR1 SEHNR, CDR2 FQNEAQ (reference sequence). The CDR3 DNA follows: TGTGCCAGCAGTATGGGACAGGGTTTCTACGAGCAGTACTTC. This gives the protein CASSMGQGFYEQYF.